This T cell receptor beta chain is from a study of Graves' ophthalmopathy and Graves' hyperthyroidism (dated by TCRdb to about 2018). In the study overall: Peripheral blood was collected before any treatment was given, at the time of initial diagnosis. The study used signatures of the TCR beta repertoire to tell Graves' ophthalmopathy apart from Graves' hyperthyroidism and to predict which patients would progress to ophthalmopathy. After sampling, hyperthyroidism patients received methimazole starting at 30 mg daily, and ophthalmopathy patients received high-dose intravenous methylprednisolone. T-cell repertoires of thyroid tissue and blood were compared in 5 or 6 hyperthyroidism patients. To explore V-J signatures that separate ophthalmopathy from hyperthyroidism, a discovery set of about a hundred patients was enrolled, consisting of approximately 44 with ophthalmopathy and around 57 with stable hyperthyroidism. For independent validation, a separate cohort was made up of 18 hyperthyroidism patients plus 17 patients who later progressed from hyperthyroidism to ophthalmopathy. In total, 135 blood samples were TCR-sequenced: fewer than 50 ophthalmopathy, some 75 hyperthyroidism and some 17 hyperthyroidism-to-ophthalmopathy patients. For training and testing, the approximately 92 patients in the discovery cohort were randomly divided in a 7:3 ratio.

This clonotype appeared many times. Its antigen remains undetermined. Base qualities are not at hand, and no much larger clone is one base apart. What the study reported, not specific to this receptor: In cross-validation, the 13-signature model distinguished ophthalmopathy from stable hyperthyroidism with approximately 88% sensitivity and 81.08% specificity, and in the test set the corresponding values were 80% and 75%. Most of the expanded thyroid clonotypes with a frequency above 0.001 were also detected in blood, and it was suggested that the thyroid immune response may be reflected by blood repertoires. Sample size was not predetermined statistically, and investigators were not blinded to group allocation. In validation, the model predicted ophthalmopathy progression with 55% to 71% sensitivity and roughly 72% specificity; fewer than 15 predicted patients were CT-confirmed with GO in a median of roughly 6.8 months.

The CDR3 runs 13 amino acids, cysteine and phenylalanine included. The entry retains the CDR3 DNA only, 39 bases that are in frame from base 1. The germline V gene specifies WSHSY as CDR1 and SAAADI as CDR2. The V end loses 0 bases and the J end loses 6 bases, and a stretch of 6 bases separates them. For repertoire sequencing, the TCR beta CDR3 regions were amplified from RNA transcripts. The first round of RT-PCR was done with HTBI primers and the Qiagen OneStep RT-PCR kit, and was followed by a second round of multiplex PCR, then size selection and purification. The libraries underwent paired-end sequencing with 100 bp reads on an Illumina HiSeq2000. On the authors' methods: Reads were processed with SOAPnuke, discarding reads with adapters, uncalled bases, mean Phred below 15, or no exact constant-primer or identifier match. COPE v1.2.5 was used to merge high-quality paired reads. Each unique nucleotide sequence was treated as a clonotype, and MiTCR v1.1 was used to align the clonotypes to the IMGT TRB V, D and J references. The analysis was limited to V-J combinations with a frequency above 0.0001, which together covered 99.2% of the repertoires. A TCR clonal expansion and chaos score per V-J combination was defined as the ratio of F50 clonal expansion to chaos observed in the TCRdist matrix. Welch's t-statistics and random forest were used to narrow the features down to approximately twelve V-J combinations, which were then fed into a naive Bayes classifier. The Morisita-Horn index was used to measure how similar the thyroid and blood repertoires were. The public reads were run again by TCRdb, first through fastp at Q25 and then through MiXCR, and only productive beta chains were kept. Identical CDR3 protein sequences are pooled into one entry, listed with their most common genes and DNA. The V and J calls come from TCRdb's annotation, not from the publication. The sample profile shows 210,000 or so distinct CDR3 sequences; under 30% of them were found once. Approximately 9.6% of the sample is held by the ten biggest clonotypes.

The ophthalmopathy patients had moderately to severely active disease, with a Clinical Activity Score of 3 or higher, a NOSPECS grade of 4 or higher, and a disease duration of less than 3 months. Patients with other autoimmune diseases, uncontrolled infections, pregnancy or lactation were excluded. Diagnosis relied on clinical symptoms, serum thyroxine, TRAb, thyroid ultrasound and orbital computed tomography. PBMCs were isolated from 7.5 to 10 ml of fresh peripheral blood by Ficoll-Paque density gradient centrifugation. Trizol reagent was used to extract the total RNA, and its quality was then checked on an Agilent 2100 Bioanalyzer.

The clonotype was recovered from a man in his forties or fifties with Graves' ophthalmopathy. Donor details come from another sample of the same person, matched by shared clones. In this chain, TRBV10-2 is recombined with TRBJ1-5; the D gene is unclear. The material sequenced was peripheral blood. The bases read TGCGCCAGCAGTGAGTCTGGGTTTCAGCCCCAGCATTTT. This sequence encodes CASSESGFQPQHF.